These 8 T cell receptor beta chains were sequenced from one sample in a study of blood T cell repertoires in COVID-19. Libraries were prepared by immunoSEQ multiplex PCR; TCRdb keeps only in-frame clonotypes and omits some of them. The profile shows fewer than 250,000 clones, around 86% of them singletons. The sequencing sample was made of PBMCs or T cells enriched from blood (not recorded which). The receptors come from a man younger than 40 in a cohort exposed to, infected with or recovered from COVID-19 (not recorded which).

The chain links TRBV18 to TRBJ1-5, with 12 bases matching TRBD1. The V and J ends lost 4 bases and 5 bases, in that order; junction bases with no gene match: 3. CDR3 length: 15 amino acids. Germline loops: CDR1 KGHSH, CDR2 LQKENI. In DNA, the CDR3 is TGTGCCAGCTCACTAGGGACAGGGGGCTATCAGCCCCAGCATTTT. This gives the protein CASSLGTGGYQPQHF.

The chain has TRBV9 and TRBJ1-4, with a tentative D call TRBD1 (5 bases). The CDR3 consists of 16 residues. Germline CDR1 SGDLS, CDR2 YYNGEE. Trimming stripped 3 bases from V and 0 bases from J, with 12 bases between. CDR3 sequence: CASSEGKTATNEKLFF. CDR3 bases: TGTGCCAGCAGCGAGGGGAAGACAGCAACTAATGAAAAACTGTTTTTT.

The V and J genes are TRBV7-3 and TRBJ2-7; 9 nucleotides line up with TRBD2. This CDR3 is built from 15 residues. Trimming at V came to 1 base and at J to 5 bases, leaving 6 bases not matched to a gene. Per germline, CDR1 SGHTA and CDR2 FQGTGA. The CDR3: CASSLISGGGNEQYF. Here the CDR3 DNA reads TGTGCCAGCAGCTTAATTAGCGGGGGTGGTAACGAGCAGTACTTC.

The chain couples TRBV6-5 to TRBJ1-1; TRBD1 might be the D (6 bases). Trimming pared 8 bases from V and 0 bases from J, leaving 16 bases between. Germline values: CDR1 MNHEY, CDR2 SVGAGI. The CDR3 runs 15 residues. The CDR3 coding sequence is TGTGCCAGCCGGAGGGGGGGGCGCATGAACACTGAAGCTTTCTTT. It specifies CASRRGGRMNTEAFF.

The CDR3 spells CASSPGQGNEKLFF. For the CDR3, the DNA is TGTGCCAGCTCACCGGGACAGGGGAATGAAAAACTGTTTTTT. The chain joins TRBV18 to TRBJ1-4, with 10 nucleotides matching TRBD1. CDR3 length: 14 residues. The V gene's germline CDR1 is KGHSH and CDR2 LQKENI. V shed 3 bases and J 5 bases; nucleotides not matched to a gene: 0.

The chain joins TRBV28 to TRBJ2-7; D is possibly TRBD2 (5 bases). The CDR3 extends over 16 amino acids. V lost 3 bases and J 2 bases, leaving 17 bases between the germline ends. Germline lookup yields CDR1 MDHEN and CDR2 SYDVKM. The CDR3 is CASSLLSDFPTYEQYF. The DNA of the CDR3 is TGTGCCAGCAGTTTGCTCTCGGACTTCCCCACCTACGAGCAGTACTTC.

The table lists this clone with a few counts. The genes are TRBV11-2 and TRBJ1-6; 9 bases agree with TRBD1. The CDR3 covers 15 residues. Germline CDR1 and CDR2: SGHAT and FQNNGV. With V trimmed by 0 bases and J by 9 bases, 3 bases remained unmatched. This CDR3 is CASSLDTGGGSPLHF. The DNA for the CDR3 is TGTGCCAGCAGCTTAGACACAGGGGGCGGTTCACCCCTCCACTTT. The entire variable domain, with the rest obtained from reference TRBV11-2 and TRBJ1-6, is as follows: EAGVAQSPRYKIIEKRQSVAFWCNPISGHATLYWYQQILGQGPKLLIQFQNNGVVDDSQLPKDRFSAERLKGVDSTLKIQPAKLEDSAVYLCASSLDTGGGSPLHFGNGTRLTVT.

This clone was observed a few times. The chain links TRBV6-4 to TRBJ2-3; 7 bases align to TRBD2. The CDR3 consists of 14 residues. CDR1 is MRHNA and CDR2 is SNTAGT in the germline V gene. The junction had 1 base not matched to a gene; V was cut back by 0 bases and J by 4 bases. The DNA of the CDR3 is TGTGCCAGCAGTGACTCTAGCGGGCCAGATACGCAGTATTTT. Amino acid sequence: CASSDSSGPDTQYF.